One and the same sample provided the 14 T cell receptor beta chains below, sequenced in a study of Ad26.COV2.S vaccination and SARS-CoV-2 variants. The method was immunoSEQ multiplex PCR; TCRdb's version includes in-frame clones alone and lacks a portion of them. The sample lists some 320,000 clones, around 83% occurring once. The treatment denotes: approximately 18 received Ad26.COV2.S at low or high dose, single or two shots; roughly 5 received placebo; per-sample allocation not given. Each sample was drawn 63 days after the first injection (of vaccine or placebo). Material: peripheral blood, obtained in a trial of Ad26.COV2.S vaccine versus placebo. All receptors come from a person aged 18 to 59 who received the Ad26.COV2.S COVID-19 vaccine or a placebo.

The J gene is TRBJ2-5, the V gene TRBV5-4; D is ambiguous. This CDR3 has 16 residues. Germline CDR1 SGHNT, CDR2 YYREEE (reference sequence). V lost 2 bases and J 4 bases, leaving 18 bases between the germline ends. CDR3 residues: CASSLSWAVGGETQYF. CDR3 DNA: TGTGCCAGCAGCTTATCGTGGGCCGTTGGTGGAGAGACCCAGTACTTC.

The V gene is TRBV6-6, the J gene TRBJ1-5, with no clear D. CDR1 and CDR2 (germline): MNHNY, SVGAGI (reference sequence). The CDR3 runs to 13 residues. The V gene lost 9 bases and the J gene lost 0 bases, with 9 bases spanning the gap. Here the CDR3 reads CASTLGSNQPQHF. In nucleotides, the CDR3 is TGTGCCAGTACACTGGGTAGCAATCAGCCCCAGCATTTT.

CDR3 nucleotides: TGTGCCAGCAGCACAGGCGGACTAGCGGCCTACAATGAGCAGTTCTTC. It is translated as CASSTGGLAAYNEQFF. This chain links TRBV11-2 with TRBJ2-1; 10 bases match TRBD2. Germline CDR1 SGHAT, CDR2 FQNNGV. The CDR3 length is 16 residues. V trimming: 5 bases; J trimming: 2 bases; junction bases outside the gene matches: 6.

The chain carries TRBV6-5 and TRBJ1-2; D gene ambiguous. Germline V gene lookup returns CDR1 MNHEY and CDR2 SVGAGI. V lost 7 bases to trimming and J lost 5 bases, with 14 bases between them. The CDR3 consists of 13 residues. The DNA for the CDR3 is TGTGCCAGCACTCCCGGGATTATGTATGGCTACACCTTC. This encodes CASTPGIMYGYTF.

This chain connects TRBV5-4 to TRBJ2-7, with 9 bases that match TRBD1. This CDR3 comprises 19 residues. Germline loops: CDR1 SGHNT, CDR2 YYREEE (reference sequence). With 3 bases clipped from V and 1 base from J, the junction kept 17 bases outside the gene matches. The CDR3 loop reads CASSSVPGTGNSISYEQYF. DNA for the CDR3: TGTGCCAGCAGCTCAGTTCCCGGGACAGGGAACTCCATTTCCTACGAGCAGTACTTC.

The CDR3 is CASSYRDIAYNEQFF. The CDR3, as DNA: TGTGCCAGCAGTTACCGGGACATAGCTTACAATGAGCAGTTCTTC. This rearrangement joins TRBV6-5 to TRBJ2-1, with D possibly being TRBD1 (6 bases). The V and J ends lost 2 bases and 4 bases respectively, with 12 bases between them. This CDR3 has 15 residues. Germline loops: CDR1 MNHEY, CDR2 SVGAGI.

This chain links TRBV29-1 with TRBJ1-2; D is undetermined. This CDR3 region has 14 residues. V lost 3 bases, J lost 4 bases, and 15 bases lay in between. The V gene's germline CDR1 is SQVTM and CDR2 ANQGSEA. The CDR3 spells CSVDEPGAAYGYTF. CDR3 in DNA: TGCAGCGTTGATGAACCGGGCGCGGCCTATGGCTACACCTTC.

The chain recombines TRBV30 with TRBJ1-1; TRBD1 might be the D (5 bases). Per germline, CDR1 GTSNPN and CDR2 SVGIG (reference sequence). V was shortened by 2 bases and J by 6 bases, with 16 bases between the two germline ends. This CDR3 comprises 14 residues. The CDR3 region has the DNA TGTGCCTGGAGTCCCGGATTCCAGGGTGCTGAAGCTTTCTTT. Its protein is CAWSPGFQGAEAFF.

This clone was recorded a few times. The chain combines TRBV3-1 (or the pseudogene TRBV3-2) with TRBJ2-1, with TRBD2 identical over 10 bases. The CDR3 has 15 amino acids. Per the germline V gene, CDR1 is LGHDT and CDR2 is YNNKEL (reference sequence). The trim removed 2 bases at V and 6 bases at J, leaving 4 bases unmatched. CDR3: CASSQLLAGVNEQFF. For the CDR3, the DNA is TGTGCCAGCAGCCAACTGCTAGCGGGGGTCAATGAGCAGTTCTTC.

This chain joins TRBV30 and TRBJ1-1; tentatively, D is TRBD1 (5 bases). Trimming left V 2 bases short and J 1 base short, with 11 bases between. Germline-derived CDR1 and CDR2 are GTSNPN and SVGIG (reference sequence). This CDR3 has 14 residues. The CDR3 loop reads CAWSSHRTNTEAFF. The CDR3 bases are TGTGCCTGGAGTTCACACAGGACGAACACTGAAGCTTTCTTT.

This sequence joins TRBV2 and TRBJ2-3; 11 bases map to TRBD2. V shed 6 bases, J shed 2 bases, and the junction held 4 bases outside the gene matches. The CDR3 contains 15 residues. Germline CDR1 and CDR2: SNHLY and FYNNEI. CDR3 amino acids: CASSPGLADTDTQYF. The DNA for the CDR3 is TGTGCCAGCAGCCCGGGACTAGCGGACACAGATACGCAGTATTTT.

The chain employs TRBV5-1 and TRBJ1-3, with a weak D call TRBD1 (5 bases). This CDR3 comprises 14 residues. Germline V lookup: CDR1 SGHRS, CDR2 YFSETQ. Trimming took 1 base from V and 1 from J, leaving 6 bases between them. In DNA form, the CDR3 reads TGCGCCAGCAGCTTGAGGGGATCTGGAAACACCATATATTTT. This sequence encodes CASSLRGSGNTIYF.

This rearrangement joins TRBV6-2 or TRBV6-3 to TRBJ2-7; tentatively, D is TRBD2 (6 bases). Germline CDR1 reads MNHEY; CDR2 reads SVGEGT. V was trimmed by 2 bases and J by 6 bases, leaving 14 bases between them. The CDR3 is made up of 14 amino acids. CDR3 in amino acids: CASSYGGSIAEQYF. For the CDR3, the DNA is TGTGCCAGCAGTTACGGGGGGTCGATTGCCGAGCAGTACTTC.

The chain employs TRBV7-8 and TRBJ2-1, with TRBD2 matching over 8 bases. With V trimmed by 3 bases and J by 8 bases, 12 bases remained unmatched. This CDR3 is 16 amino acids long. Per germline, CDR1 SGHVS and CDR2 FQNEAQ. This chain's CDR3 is CASSLGPGLVRYEQFF. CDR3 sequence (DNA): TGTGCCAGCAGCTTGGGGCCGGGACTAGTAAGGTATGAGCAGTTCTTC.